The T cell receptor beta chain described here comes from a study of CD8+ T cells in alopecia areata. Study results and limitations: There were also resident alphabeta T cells of normal skin sequenced in scalp samples. Researchers report lesional scalp, most notably alopecia totalis/universalis, outstripped normal scalp in clonality.

Collected material from alopecia areata patients comprised lesional scalp punch biopsies and peripheral blood. Sorted populations comprised CD4+ and CD8+ T cells obtained from PBMCs. RNA, once extracted, was reverse transcribed into cDNA for use as the sequencing template. Only in-frame clones appear in the TCRdb table, and some are missing; sequencing was by immunoSEQ multiplex PCR. The table shows about 23,000 clones, with about 50% occurring only once. With regard to this clone: Its antigen remains unidentified.

V was trimmed by 5 bases and J by 6 bases, leaving 11 bases between them. CDR1 is LNHDA, CDR2 SQIVND, per germline (reference sequence). The CDR3 consists of 12 residues. This TCR derives from a human donor with alopecia areata. The sample was NKG2D-high CD8+ T cells sorted from blood. The chain is built from TRBV19 and TRBJ2-7; D ambiguous. CDR3 residues: CASSDPTGEQYF. CDR3 nucleotide sequence: TGTGCCAGTAGTGACCCTACTGGCGAGCAGTACTTC.